Listed here are 20 T cell receptor beta chains from one sample, sequenced in a study of T cell clones after liver transplantation. This table comes from immunoSEQ multiplex PCR, and its TCRdb copy is limited to in-frame clones, with some not included. The table shows 50,000 or so clones, with 80% to 90% occurring only once. The starting material was CD8+ T cells from blood, obtained 12 months after liver transplant. These receptor sequences come from a human patient who received a liver transplant. Some T cells could come from the graft donor.

The chain combines TRBV5-6 with TRBJ2-7; D not certain. This CDR3 contains 11 residues. The germline V and J ends were trimmed by 0 bases and 5 bases, with 3 bases remaining between them. The germline gives CDR1 SGHDT, CDR2 YYEEEE. CDR3 region: CASSLGNEQYF. The CDR3 DNA reads as TGTGCCAGCAGCTTGGGCAACGAGCAGTACTTC.

The CDR3 is CASSQDWVSGNTIYF. Written as DNA, the CDR3 is TGCGCCAGCAGCCAAGATTGGGTCTCTGGAAACACCATATATTTT. The chain links TRBV4-1 to TRBJ1-3; no firm D call. The germline gives CDR1 MGHRA, CDR2 YSYEKL. The CDR3 consists of 15 residues. V was clipped by 0 bases and J by 0 bases, with 6 bases between them.

This clone has only a few counts. The chain links TRBV6-9 to TRBJ2-7, with D uncertain. The CDR3 contains 13 residues. Deletions cut 6 bases from V and 6 bases from J, with 15 bases between. Germline lookup yields CDR1 MNHGY and CDR2 SVAAGI. CDR3 nucleotide sequence: TGTGCCAGCAGCCCCCCTCTGGCAGGCGAGCAGTACTTC. Its protein is CASSPPLAGEQYF.

This clone was observed a few times. In DNA, the CDR3 is TGCAGCGTTGAGGGAACAGCGGGAGAGGGGACAGATACGCAGTATTTT. This translates into CSVEGTAGEGTDTQYF. The V call is TRBV29-1, the J call TRBJ2-3, with 8 nucleotides matching TRBD2. The junction had 11 bases not matched to a gene; V was cut back by 3 bases and J by 3 bases. Germline CDR1 SQVTM, CDR2 ANQGSEA. The CDR3 is 16 residues long.

The chain combines TRBV7-9 with TRBJ2-1, with D uncertain. Trimming took off 3 bases at V and 0 bases at J, with 9 bases between the two ends. The CDR3 runs to 15 residues. The germline gives CDR1 SEHNR, CDR2 FQNEAQ (reference sequence). In DNA form, the CDR3 reads TGTGCCAGCAGCTTCGCGGCCAGCTCCTACAATGAGCAGTTCTTC. Encoded protein: CASSFAASSYNEQFF.

The chain recombines TRBV19 with TRBJ1-2; D remains ambiguous. Germline V gene data show CDR1 as LNHDA and CDR2 as SQIVND (reference sequence). V was trimmed by 5 bases and J by 2 bases, leaving 12 bases between them. The CDR3 contains 14 residues. In DNA, the CDR3 is TGTGCCAGTAGTTTCGGGCCGAACAACTATGGCTACACCTTC. Its translation: CASSFGPNNYGYTF.

The chain combines TRBV10-2 with TRBJ1-1; D ambiguous. Germline V lookup: CDR1 WSHSY, CDR2 SAAADI. The CDR3 runs 11 residues. V lost 2 bases and J lost 9, with 7 bases in between. The CDR3 region is CASSERPQAFF. The CDR3 DNA sequence: TGCGCCAGCAGTGAGAGGCCGCAAGCTTTCTTT.

This chain uses TRBV4-1 with TRBJ2-1; TRBD1 matches at 7 bases. The CDR3 loop spans 16 amino acids. V dropped 4 bases and J dropped 2; count of bases not matched to a gene: 8. The germline CDR1 and CDR2 sequences are MGHRA and YSYEKL. CDR3 sequence: CASSRPPGTAYNEQFF. CDR3 DNA sequence: TGCGCCAGCAGCCGACCCCCCGGGACAGCCTACAATGAGCAGTTCTTC.

The table lists this clone with a count of one. The chain recombines TRBV7-9 with TRBJ2-1; 8 positions agree with TRBD2. CDR3 length: 14 amino acids. Germline CDR1 is SEHNR and CDR2 is FQNEAQ (reference sequence). J was trimmed by 7 bases and V by 1 base; bases with no gene match: 3. The CDR3 nucleotides read TGTGCCAGCAGCTTAGGGACTAGCCTTAATGAGCAGTTCTTC. Translation gives CASSLGTSLNEQFF.

The chain carries TRBV2 and TRBJ2-2; the D gene could be TRBD1 or TRBD2 (5 bases each). The V gene lost 4 bases and the J gene lost 7 bases, with 16 bases spanning the gap. CDR1 is SNHLY and CDR2 is FYNNEI in the germline V gene. The CDR3 is 15 residues long. The CDR3 loop reads CASSVNGATNGELFF. CDR3 nucleotides: TGTGCCAGCAGTGTTAACGGGGCTACTAACGGGGAGCTGTTTTTT.

The chain carries TRBV27 and TRBJ2-1; 11 nucleotides agree with TRBD2. CDR1 and CDR2 from the germline V gene are MNHEY and SMNVEV (reference sequence). CDR3 length: 14 residues. V dropped 2 bases and J dropped 9; count of bases not matched to a gene: 3. The CDR3 protein is CASSLTSGSGEQFF. As DNA, the CDR3 is TGTGCCAGCAGTTTAACTAGCGGGAGTGGTGAGCAGTTCTTC.

The chain has TRBV5-4 and TRBJ2-5; D may match TRBD1 or TRBD2 (5 bases each). CDR3 length: 14 residues. Per the germline V gene, CDR1 is SGHNT and CDR2 is YYREEE (reference sequence). Trimming removed 4 bases from V and 3 bases from J, with 13 bases in between. The CDR3 sequence: CASSPSRDEETQYF. CDR3 sequence (DNA): TGTGCCAGCAGCCCTTCCCGGGACGAAGAGACCCAGTACTTC.

This chain uses TRBV5-1 with TRBJ2-1; no clear D gene. CDR1 and CDR2 (germline): SGHRS, YFSETQ. This CDR3 spans 12 amino acids. Trimming removed 0 bases from V and 6 bases from J, with 4 bases in between. The CDR3 DNA reads TGCGCCAGCAGCTTGGCACTCAATGAGCAGTTCTTC. Its translation is CASSLALNEQFF.

The chain has TRBV11-2 and TRBJ2-1, with 7 positions matching TRBD2. Germline CDR1 SGHAT, CDR2 FQNNGV. The CDR3 totals 16 residues. V was clipped by 1 base and J by 2 bases; unmatched bases: 5. In nucleotides, the CDR3 is TGTGCCAGCAGCTTAGTCTGGGACTATACCTACAATGAGCAGTTCTTC. This translates into CASSLVWDYTYNEQFF.

The rearrangement joins TRBV27 to TRBJ2-1; D ambiguous. With 6 bases removed from V and 3 bases from J, the gap between germline ends came to 9 bases. Germline assignment: CDR1 MNHEY and CDR2 SMNVEV (reference sequence). The CDR3 covers 13 residues. CDR3 coding DNA: TGTGCCAGCAGCCACACCTTCTACAATGAGCAGTTCTTC. Protein product: CASSHTFYNEQFF.

This sequence joins TRBV11-2 and TRBJ2-1; D gene ambiguous. Deletions cut 3 bases from V and 6 bases from J, with 3 bases between. From germline, CDR1 is SGHAT and CDR2 FQNNGV. The CDR3 totals 11 residues. DNA of the CDR3: TGTGCCAGCAGCTTCATCAATGAGCAGTTCTTC. Protein product: CASSFINEQFF.

The V gene is TRBV29-1, the J gene TRBJ2-7, with 7 nucleotides matching TRBD1. V was clipped by 5 bases and J by 2 bases; unmatched bases: 12. The germline V gene encodes CDR1 SQVTM and CDR2 ANQGSEA. This CDR3 region has 15 residues. The CDR3 coding sequence is TGCAGCGTTACAAGACAGGGCCGGCTAGCCTACGAGCAGTACTTC. It is translated as CSVTRQGRLAYEQYF.

The chain employs TRBV28 and TRBJ2-4; D not certain. In germline, CDR1 is MDHEN, CDR2 SYDVKM. The CDR3 totals 16 residues. The V and J ends lost 7 bases and 3 bases respectively, with 19 bases between them. CDR3 in DNA: TGTGCCAGCACCACTCCCCGGGCCACCCACAAAAACATTCAGTACTTC. This gives the protein CASTTPRATHKNIQYF.

The chain is built from TRBV6-1 and TRBJ2-7, with 7 bases fitting TRBD1. The V gene's germline CDR1 is MNHNS and CDR2 SASEGT. J gave up 2 bases and V 6 bases, and 4 bases lay outside the gene matches. The length of the CDR3 is 13 residues. The CDR3 protein is CASSLGTAYEQYF. DNA for the CDR3: TGTGCCAGCAGCCTGGGGACAGCCTACGAGCAGTACTTC.

The chain combines TRBV4-1 with TRBJ2-3, with TRBD2 matching over 8 bases. Germline trimming cut 0 bases from V and 3 bases from J; bases unmatched to any gene: 8. This CDR3 is built from 17 residues. CDR1 is MGHRA and CDR2 is YSYEKL in the germline V gene. CDR3 bases: TGCGCCAGCAGCCAAGAGCCTGGCGGGAGGACGACAGATACGCAGTATTTT. Translating it yields CASSQEPGGRTTDTQYF.